The 9 T cell receptor beta chains below were found in one sample sequenced in a study of T-cell reconstitution after alpha-beta-depleted transplantation in children. Preparation of the TCRbeta library was carried out with unique molecular identifiers. TCRdb called the PCR reads again in MiXCR, with one record for every CDR3 protein. The repertoire holds roughly 570,000 distinct CDR3 sequences, with over 20% as singletons. Specimen: PBMCs, collected before TCRalphabeta/CD19-depleted stem cell transplant. The receptors stem from a boy under two years old with Wiskott-Aldrich syndrome, due to receive a stem cell transplant.

The chain employs TRBV28 and TRBJ2-5; D remains ambiguous. Looked up from germline, CDR1 is MDHEN and CDR2 is SYDVKM. This CDR3 is 11 amino acids long. V was clipped by 6 bases and J by 6 bases, with 8 bases between them. CDR3 residues: CASRGGQTQYF. The CDR3 DNA reads TGTGCCAGCAGGGGTGGGCAGACCCAGTACTTC.

The chain has TRBV2 and TRBJ2-5, with 8 bases identical to TRBD2. Germline trimming cut 11 bases from V and 1 base from J; bases unmatched to any gene: 15. Per the germline V gene, CDR1 is SNHLY and CDR2 is FYNNEI. This CDR3 has 16 amino acids. The CDR3 loop is CAGQGVAGTLQETQYF. The CDR3 DNA is TGTGCCGGCCAAGGGGTAGCGGGAACCCTCCAAGAGACCCAGTACTTC.

The chain carries TRBV5-1 and TRBJ2-6, with D maybe TRBD1 (5 bases). Germline V gives CDR1 SGHRS, CDR2 YFSETQ. This CDR3 contains 20 residues. The germline V and J ends were trimmed by 0 bases and 7 bases, with 26 bases remaining between them. CDR3 nucleotide sequence: TGCGCCAGCAGCTTGGAATTCCCAGGCGGTTCCTCTGGGGCAGCCAACGTCCTGACTTTC. Translation gives CASSLEFPGGSSGAANVLTF.

This chain links TRBV30 with TRBJ2-3; unclear D gene. The CDR3 is made up of 12 amino acids. CDR1 and CDR2 (germline): GTSNPN, SVGIG (reference sequence). The V and J ends lost 0 bases and 4 bases respectively, with 5 bases between them. CDR3 nucleotides: TGTGCCTGGAGTGTAATTTCAGATACGCAGTATTTT. Its protein product is CAWSVISDTQYF.

This clonotype occurred many times. This chain uses TRBV29-1 with TRBJ2-7; D possibly uses TRBD1 or TRBD2 (5 bases each). The CDR3 spans 11 residues. Germline lookup yields CDR1 SQVTM and CDR2 ANQGSEA. The V end was cut by 4 bases, the J end by 3 bases, with 7 bases between. The CDR3 bases are TGCAGCGTTGCGAGGGGCTACGAGCAGTACTTC. Residues: CSVARGYEQYF.

This chain joins TRBV29-1 and TRBJ2-5; D might be TRBD1 or TRBD2, each matching 5 bases. The CDR3 has 13 amino acids. Trimming removed 4 bases from V and 4 bases from J, with 13 bases in between. Germline V gene lookup returns CDR1 SQVTM and CDR2 ANQGSEA. The CDR3 nucleotides read TGCAGCGTTGCGACACAGGCGGGAGAGACCCAGTACTTC. Its protein is CSVATQAGETQYF.

This clonotype was recorded a few times. The chain recombines TRBV4-1 with TRBJ2-1, with D perhaps TRBD2 (5 bases). The V end was cut by 8 bases, the J end by 0 bases, with 17 bases between. CDR3 length: 16 residues. Germline V gene sequence: CDR1 MGHRA, CDR2 YSYEKL. CDR3 sequence reads: CASRPTGIPSYNEQFF. The CDR3 DNA is TGCGCCAGCCGCCCGACCGGGATTCCCTCCTACAATGAGCAGTTCTTC.

This clonotype was observed a few times. The rearrangement joins TRBV20-1 to TRBJ1-5; D ambiguous. The CDR3 loop spans 13 amino acids. The germline V gene has CDR1 DFQATT and CDR2 SNEGSKA (reference sequence). Trimming removed 0 bases from V and 6 bases from J, with 9 bases in between. CDR3 DNA sequence: TGCAGTGCTAGAGATTTCCCAGGTCAGCCCCAGCATTTT. Protein product: CSARDFPGQPQHF.

This chain uses TRBV5-1 with TRBJ2-1; D is perhaps TRBD2 (6 bases). Germline CDR1 reads SGHRS; CDR2 reads YFSETQ. V lost 3 bases, J lost 5 bases, and 6 bases lay in between. This CDR3 region has 12 residues. CDR3 in amino acids: CASSWTNNEQFF. As DNA, the CDR3 is TGCGCCAGCAGCTGGACTAACAATGAGCAGTTCTTC.